This TCR beta chain was sequenced during a study of T cell repertoires in cytomegalovirus infection. Whole-study findings and limits: Across the ex vivo response, the dominant clonotypes were HLA-C-restricted CMV-specific TCR beta clonotypes.

This clonotype was detected only a few times. Its antigen is not identified. Trimming stripped 2 bases from V and 7 bases from J, with 3 bases between. CDR1 is SQVTM, CDR2 ANQGSEA, per germline. This CDR3 is built from 10 residues. A single record per CDR3 protein comes from TCRdb applying MiXCR to the reads. The sample comprises 46,000 or so distinct CDR3 sequences, roughly 20% of which are singletons, and roughly 18% rests with the top ten. V is TRBV29-1 and J is TRBJ2-1; no reliable D call. The material sequenced was PBMCs, sequenced either directly or after in vitro stimulation (not recorded which). The source of this sequence is a human donor in good health (CMV status not recorded). Some clones in this sample may be carry-over from other donors' samples. The CDR3 DNA sequence: TGCAGCGTTGAACAGAATGAGCAGTTCTTC. Translating gives CSVEQNEQFF.